This TCR beta chain stems from a study of T-cell memory formation after mild COVID-19. CDR3 length: 14 amino acids. Germline V lookup: CDR1 SGHRS, CDR2 YFSETQ. V lost 2 bases, J lost 4 bases, and 13 bases lay in between. TCRdb passed the 5' RACE reads through MiXCR, listing each CDR3 protein once. Of roughly 280,000 distinct CDR3 sequences detected, 15% to 20% appear once; the ten largest clones hold roughly a fifth. The sample holds many counts of this clonotype. Sequences were obtained from PBMCs or a T cell subset sorted from them (not recorded which). The V gene is TRBV5-1, the J gene TRBJ2-7; unclear D gene. The sequence derives from a man between 18 and 35 years old who had mild COVID-19 (a few samples of this study predate the infection). Cell type and time point are not known. This chain's CDR3 is CASSLSPGQYEQYV. DNA of the CDR3: TGCGCCAGCAGCTTAAGTCCCGGGCAGTACGAGCAGTACGTC.